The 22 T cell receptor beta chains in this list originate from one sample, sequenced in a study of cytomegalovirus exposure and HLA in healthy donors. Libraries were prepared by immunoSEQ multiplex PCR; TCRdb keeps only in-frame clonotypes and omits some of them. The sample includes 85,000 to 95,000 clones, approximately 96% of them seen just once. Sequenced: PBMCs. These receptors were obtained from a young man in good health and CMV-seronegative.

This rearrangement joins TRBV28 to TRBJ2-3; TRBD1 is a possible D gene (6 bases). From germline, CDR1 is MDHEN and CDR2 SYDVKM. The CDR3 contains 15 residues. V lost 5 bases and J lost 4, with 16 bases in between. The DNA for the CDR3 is TGTGCCAGCAGTACCAACCAGAAGGGGGCAGATACGCAGTATTTT. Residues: CASSTNQKGADTQYF.

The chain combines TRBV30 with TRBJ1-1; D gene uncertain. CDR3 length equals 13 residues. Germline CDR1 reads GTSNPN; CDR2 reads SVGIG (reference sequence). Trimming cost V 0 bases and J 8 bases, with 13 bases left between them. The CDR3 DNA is TGTGCCTGGAGTGTTGAGGGCCGGAGCGAAGCTTTCTTT. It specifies CAWSVEGRSEAFF.

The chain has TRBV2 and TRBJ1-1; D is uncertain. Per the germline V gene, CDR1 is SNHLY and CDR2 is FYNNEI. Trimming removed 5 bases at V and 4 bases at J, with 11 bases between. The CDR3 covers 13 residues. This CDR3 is CASSPNGGTEAFF. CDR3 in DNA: TGTGCCAGCAGTCCGAATGGCGGCACTGAAGCTTTCTTT.

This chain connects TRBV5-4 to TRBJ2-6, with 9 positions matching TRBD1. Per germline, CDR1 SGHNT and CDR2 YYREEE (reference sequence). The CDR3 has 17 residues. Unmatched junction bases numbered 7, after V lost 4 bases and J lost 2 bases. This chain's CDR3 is CASSHTRDRAGANVLTF. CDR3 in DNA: TGTGCCAGCAGCCATACCCGGGACAGGGCTGGGGCCAACGTCCTGACTTTC.

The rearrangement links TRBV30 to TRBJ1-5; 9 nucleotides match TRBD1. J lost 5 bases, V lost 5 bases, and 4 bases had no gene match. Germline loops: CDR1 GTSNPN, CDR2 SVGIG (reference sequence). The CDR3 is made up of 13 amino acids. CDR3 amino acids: CAWGTGGDQPQHF. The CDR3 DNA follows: TGTGCCTGGGGTACAGGGGGCGATCAGCCCCAGCATTTT.

The CDR3, as DNA: TGTGCCTGGAGTGGACAGGGGGCGGTAAAAGGAAAACTGTTTTTT. It encodes CAWSGQGAVKGKLFF. V is TRBV30 and J is TRBJ1-4; 10 bases map to TRBD1. The CDR3 has 15 amino acids. Germline V gene sequence: CDR1 GTSNPN, CDR2 SVGIG (reference sequence). The V segment lost 1 base and the J segment 10 bases; nucleotides outside the gene matches: 9.

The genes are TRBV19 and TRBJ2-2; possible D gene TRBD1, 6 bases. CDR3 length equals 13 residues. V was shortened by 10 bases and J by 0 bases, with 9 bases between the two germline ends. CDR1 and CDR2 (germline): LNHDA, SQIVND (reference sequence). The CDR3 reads CATGQPNTGELFF. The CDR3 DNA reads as TGTGCCACAGGACAGCCGAACACCGGGGAGCTGTTTTTT.

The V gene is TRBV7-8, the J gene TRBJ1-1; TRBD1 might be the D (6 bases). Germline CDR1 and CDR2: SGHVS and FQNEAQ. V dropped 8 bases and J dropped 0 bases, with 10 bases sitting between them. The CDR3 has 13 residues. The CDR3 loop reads CASHGTLNTEAFF. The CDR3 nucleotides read TGTGCCAGCCACGGGACACTGAACACTGAAGCTTTCTTT.

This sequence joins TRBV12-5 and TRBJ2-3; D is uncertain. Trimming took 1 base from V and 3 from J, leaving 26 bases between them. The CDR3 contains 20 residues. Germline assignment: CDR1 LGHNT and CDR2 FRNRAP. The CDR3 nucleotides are TGTGCTAGTGGTTTGGGGTCGGGTTTGGCAAAAGCTTCTTCGACAGATACGCAGTATTTT. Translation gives CASGLGSGLAKASSTDTQYF.

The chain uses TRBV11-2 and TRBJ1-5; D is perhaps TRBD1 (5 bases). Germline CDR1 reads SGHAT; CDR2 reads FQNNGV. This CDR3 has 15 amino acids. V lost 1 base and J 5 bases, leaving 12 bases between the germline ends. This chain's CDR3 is CASSLGWQGYQPQHF. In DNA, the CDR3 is TGTGCCAGCAGCTTAGGGTGGCAGGGATATCAGCCCCAGCATTTT.

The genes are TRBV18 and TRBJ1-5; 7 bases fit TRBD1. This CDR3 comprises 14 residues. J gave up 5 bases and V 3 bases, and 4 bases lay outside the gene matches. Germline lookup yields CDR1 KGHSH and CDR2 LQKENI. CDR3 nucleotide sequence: TGTGCCAGCTCACCTGACAGGGAGGATCAGCCCCAGCATTTT. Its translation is CASSPDREDQPQHF.

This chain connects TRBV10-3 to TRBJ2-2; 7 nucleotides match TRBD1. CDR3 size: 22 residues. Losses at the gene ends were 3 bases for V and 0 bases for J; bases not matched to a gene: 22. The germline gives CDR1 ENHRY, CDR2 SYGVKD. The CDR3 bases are TGTGCCATCAGTGACTGGATAACCCGGGGACAGAGTATCCTCTCGAACACCGGGGAGCTGTTTTTT. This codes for CAISDWITRGQSILSNTGELFF.

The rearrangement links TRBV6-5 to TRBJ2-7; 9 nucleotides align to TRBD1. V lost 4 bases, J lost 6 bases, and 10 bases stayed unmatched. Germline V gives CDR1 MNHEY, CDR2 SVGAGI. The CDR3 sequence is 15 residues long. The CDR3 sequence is CASSFGGQGTGEQYF. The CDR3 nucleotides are TGTGCCAGCAGTTTTGGAGGACAGGGGACTGGCGAGCAGTACTTC.

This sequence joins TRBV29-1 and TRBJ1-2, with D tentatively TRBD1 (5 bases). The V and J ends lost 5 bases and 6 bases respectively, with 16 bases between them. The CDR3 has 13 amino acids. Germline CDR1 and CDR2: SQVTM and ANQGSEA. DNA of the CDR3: TGCAGCGTTCACTTAATAGGGGAAGATGGCTACACCTTC. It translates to CSVHLIGEDGYTF.

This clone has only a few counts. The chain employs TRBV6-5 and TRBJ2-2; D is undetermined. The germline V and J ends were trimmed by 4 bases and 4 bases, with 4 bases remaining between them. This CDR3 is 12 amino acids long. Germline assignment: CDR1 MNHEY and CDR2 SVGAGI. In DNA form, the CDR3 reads TGTGCCAGCAGTTTCCTCACCGGGGAGCTGTTTTTT. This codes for CASSFLTGELFF.

CDR3 protein: CASSSRLAGGIDTQYF. In DNA, the CDR3 is TGTGCCAGCAGCTCCCGACTAGCGGGAGGAATAGATACGCAGTATTTT. The chain carries TRBV7-3 and TRBJ2-3; 13 bases are shared with TRBD2. The germline V gene encodes CDR1 SGHTA and CDR2 FQGTGA. The J segment lost 5 bases and the V segment lost 4 bases, leaving 6 bases of the junction unmatched. The length of the CDR3 is 16 residues. Full variable domain (missing parts from reference TRBV7-3 and TRBJ2-3): GAGVSQTPSNKVTEKGKYVELRCDPISGHTALYWYRQSLGQGPEFLIYFQGTGAADDSGLPNDRFFAVRPEGSVSTLKIQRTERGDSAVYLCASSSRLAGGIDTQYFGPGTRLTVL.

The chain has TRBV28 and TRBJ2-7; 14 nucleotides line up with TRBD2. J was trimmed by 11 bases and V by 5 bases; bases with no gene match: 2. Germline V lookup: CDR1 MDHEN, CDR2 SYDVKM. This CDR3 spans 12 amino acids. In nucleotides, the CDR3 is TGTGCCAGCAGTACGACTAGCGGGAGGGAGTACTTC. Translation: CASSTTSGREYF.

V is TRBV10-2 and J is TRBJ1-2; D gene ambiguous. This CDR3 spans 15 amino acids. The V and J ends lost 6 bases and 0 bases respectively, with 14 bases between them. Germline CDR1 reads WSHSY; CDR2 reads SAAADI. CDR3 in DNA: TGCGCCAGCAGGGTAGACATCCTCACTAACTATGGCTACACCTTC. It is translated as CASRVDILTNYGYTF.

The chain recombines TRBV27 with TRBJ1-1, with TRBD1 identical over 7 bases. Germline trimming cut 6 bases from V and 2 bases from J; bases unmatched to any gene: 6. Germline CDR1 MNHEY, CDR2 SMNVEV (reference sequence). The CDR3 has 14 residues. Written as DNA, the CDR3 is TGTGCCAGCAGGGAGACAGGGACTAACACTGAAGCTTTCTTT. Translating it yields CASRETGTNTEAFF.

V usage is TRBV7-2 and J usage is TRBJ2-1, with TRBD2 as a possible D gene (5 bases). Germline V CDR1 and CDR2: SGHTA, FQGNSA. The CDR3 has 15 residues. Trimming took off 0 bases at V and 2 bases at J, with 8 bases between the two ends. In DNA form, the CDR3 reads TGTGCCAGCAGCTTAGCGGGAGTGGCCTACAATGAGCAGTTCTTC. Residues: CASSLAGVAYNEQFF.

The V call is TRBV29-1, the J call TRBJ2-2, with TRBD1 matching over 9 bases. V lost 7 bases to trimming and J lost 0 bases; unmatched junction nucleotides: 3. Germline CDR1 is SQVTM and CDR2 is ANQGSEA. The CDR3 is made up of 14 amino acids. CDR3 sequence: CSGGQGSNTGELFF. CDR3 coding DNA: TGCAGCGGGGGACAGGGCTCGAACACCGGGGAGCTGTTTTTT.

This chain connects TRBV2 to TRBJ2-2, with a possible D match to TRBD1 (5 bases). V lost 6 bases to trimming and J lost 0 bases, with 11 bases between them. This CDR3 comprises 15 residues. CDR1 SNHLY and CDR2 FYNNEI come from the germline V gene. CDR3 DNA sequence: TGTGCCAGCAGCCGACAGTCTACGAACACCGGGGAGCTGTTTTTT. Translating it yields CASSRQSTNTGELFF.